A single T cell receptor beta chain is shown here with its context. The sample is drawn from a study of T cell repertoires in cytomegalovirus infection. V was clipped by 6 bases and J by 9 bases; unmatched bases: 12. Germline CDR1 SGDLS, CDR2 YYNGEE. The CDR3 loop spans 15 amino acids. TCRdb re-called the reads with MiXCR, one entry per CDR3 protein. The sample yields around 280,000 distinct CDR3 sequences, about 9.2% seen once. The sequence came from a human donor in good health (CMV status not recorded). Some clones in this sample may be carry-over from other donors' samples. The genes are TRBV9 and TRBJ1-6; 7 bases are a match to TRBD1. The sample comprised PBMCs. The CDR3: CASNSGTAESSPLHF. DNA for the CDR3: TGTGCCAGCAATTCCGGGACAGCTGAGAGTTCACCCCTCCACTTT. The full variable domain, in which reference TRBV9 and TRBJ1-6 provide the parts outside the CDR3, is DSGVTQTPKHLITATGQRVTLRCSPRSGDLSVYWYQQSLDQGLQFLIQYYNGEERAKGNILERFSAQQFPDLHSELNLSSLELGDSALYFCASNSGTAESSPLHFGNGTRLTVT.